This T cell receptor (beta chain) derives from a study of Graves' ophthalmopathy and Graves' hyperthyroidism. Broader study findings: Blood samples also showed most expanded thyroid clonotypes exceeding 0.001 frequency. Discrimination between ophthalmopathy and stable hyperthyroidism by a 13-signature model showed nearly 90% sensitivity and roughly 80% specificity.

RNA transcripts were the source from which TCR beta CDR3 regions were amplified. Second-round multiplex PCR came after a first-round RT-PCR that employed HTBI primers. TCRdb ran MiXCR on the multiplex PCR reads and lists one entry per CDR3 protein. This table holds 400,000 or so distinct CDR3 sequences, about 17% found once. The sample holds a few counts of this clonotype. What it binds is not known. Trimming at V came to 0 bases and at J to 5 bases, leaving 6 bases not matched to a gene. This CDR3 spans 15 amino acids. Germline values: CDR1 SGHVS, CDR2 FQNEAQ. This rearrangement joins TRBV7-8 to TRBJ1-2, with 7 bases matching TRBD1. This receptor was taken from an adult woman with stable Graves' hyperthyroidism. The sequenced sample consisted of peripheral blood. The CDR3 loop reads CASSLAGQGEYGYTF. DNA of the CDR3: TGTGCCAGCAGCTTAGCGGGGCAGGGGGAATATGGCTACACCTTC.